These 20 T cell receptor beta chains came from one sample sequenced in a study of regulatory T cells in long-lasting Graves disease. Both iRepertoire HTBI primers and Arm-PCR of CDR3 regions were used to build the TCR beta libraries. TCRdb called the multiplex PCR reads again in MiXCR, with one record for every CDR3 protein. The repertoire includes about 610,000 distinct CDR3 sequences, about 16% of them detected once, and around 12% sits in the top ten. The sample's time point: newly diagnosed GD, antithyroid drugs for less than 3 months. PBMC RNA was the source of the TCR library. The data were also submitted as part of a second study, on T cells in Graves' hyperthyroidism and ophthalmopathy.

The sample was peripheral blood mononuclear cells (PBMCs), taken at new diagnosis, from a patient treated with antithyroid drugs. The source is a man aged 18 to 30 with Graves disease.

There are a few counts of this clonotype. The chain combines TRBV20-1 with TRBJ2-1; tentative D call: TRBD2 (7 bases). Germline V gene sequence: CDR1 DFQATT, CDR2 SNEGSKA (reference sequence). This CDR3 comprises 14 residues. The CDR3 protein is CSGRGTTGSNEQFF. DNA of the CDR3: TGCAGCGGTAGGGGGACTACTGGGAGCAATGAGCAGTTCTTC.

This clonotype was observed many times. The chain recombines TRBV30 with TRBJ1-5; 9 positions match TRBD1. Germline V CDR1 and CDR2: GTSNPN, SVGIG (reference sequence). The CDR3 consists of 13 residues. The CDR3 nucleotides read TGTGCTTCCCAGGGACAGGGAAATCAGCCCCAGCATTTT. Its translation is CASQGQGNQPQHF.

The rearrangement links TRBV4-2 to TRBJ1-5; 7 positions agree with TRBD1. Unmatched junction bases numbered 4, after V lost 1 base and J lost 1 base. The length of the CDR3 is 16 residues. From germline, CDR1 is LGHNA and CDR2 YNFKEQ. CDR3 amino acids: CASSQVDRDSNQPQHF. In DNA, the CDR3 is TGTGCCAGCAGCCAAGTCGACAGGGACAGCAATCAGCCCCAGCATTTT.

The chain is built from TRBV5-1 and TRBJ2-5, with D possibly being TRBD1 (6 bases). The CDR3 loop spans 15 amino acids. Germline loops: CDR1 SGHRS, CDR2 YFSETQ. V lost 3 bases, J lost 1 base, and 13 bases lay in between. The CDR3 loop is CASSWGQYRQETQYF. The CDR3 bases are TGCGCCAGCAGCTGGGGACAATATCGCCAAGAGACCCAGTACTTC.

This clonotype was observed many times. J is TRBJ2-1 and V is TRBV28, with 11 nucleotides matching TRBD2. This CDR3 is 13 amino acids long. CDR1 and CDR2 from the germline V gene are MDHEN and SYDVKM. J lost 16 bases, V lost 5 bases, and 10 bases had no gene match. The DNA for the CDR3 is TGTGCCAGCAGTCCCCCCGAGCTAGCGGGAGGCTTCTTC. Encoded protein: CASSPPELAGGFF.

Comments on this clonotype: This may stem from a read error, because a much larger clone lies one nucleotide away. CDR3 loop: CASGFLAGGERFF. The CDR3, as DNA: TGTGCCAGCGGTTTCCTAGCGGGTGGGGAGCGATTCTTC. This chain uses TRBV12-3 or TRBV12-4 with TRBJ2-1; the match to TRBD2 covers 8 bases. This CDR3 spans 13 amino acids.

This clonotype was seen repeatedly, ten times or more. The chain recombines TRBV20-1 with TRBJ2-5, with 9 bases that match TRBD1. V lost 5 bases, J lost 5 bases, and 15 bases stayed unmatched. Germline values: CDR1 DFQATT, CDR2 SNEGSKA (reference sequence). This CDR3 contains 16 residues. The CDR3 DNA reads TGCAGTGCTCCCCGTGAGTGGGACAGGGCTCTGGAGACCCAGTACTTC. It specifies CSAPREWDRALETQYF.

This clonotype was seen repeatedly, ten times or more. The V call is TRBV28, the J call TRBJ1-2, with TRBD1 as a possible D gene (5 bases). V was clipped by 4 bases and J by 4 bases, with 13 bases between them. The germline V gene has CDR1 MDHEN and CDR2 SYDVKM. The CDR3 runs to 14 residues. CDR3 in DNA: TGTGCCAGCAGTTCACAGGCCAGAACCTATGGCTACACCTTC. Protein: CASSSQARTYGYTF.

The chain joins TRBV7-9 to TRBJ2-3; either TRBD1 or TRBD2 may fit D (5 bases each). Per the germline V gene, CDR1 is SEHNR and CDR2 is FQNEAQ (reference sequence). CDR3 length: 15 residues. V was trimmed by 8 bases and J by 6 bases, leaving 21 bases between them. CDR3 in amino acids: CASYQTVGVRDTQYF. In DNA form, the CDR3 reads TGTGCCAGCTACCAGACAGTGGGGGTAAGGGATACGCAGTATTTT.

This clonotype has just a few counts. A much more abundant neighbour one base away suggests this may be a read error. V and J are TRBV28 and TRBJ1-2; D uncertain. The V and J ends lost 3 bases and 5 bases respectively, with 4 bases between them. From germline, CDR1 is MDHEN and CDR2 SYDVKM. This CDR3 region has 11 residues. DNA of the CDR3: TGTGCCAGCAGTTTGGAGTATGGCTACACCTTC. Its translation: CASSLEYGYTF.

There are many counts of this clonotype. This chain links TRBV11-2 with TRBJ1-4, with D tentatively TRBD1 (6 bases). This CDR3 has 13 amino acids. Germline V gene lookup returns CDR1 SGHAT and CDR2 FQNNGV. V lost 5 bases and J 8 bases, leaving 12 bases between the germline ends. The CDR3 loop is CASSAWDTEKLFF. The CDR3 DNA follows: TGTGCCAGCAGCGCCTGGGACACCGAAAAACTGTTTTTT.

The rearrangement uses TRBV11-2 and TRBJ2-1; 8 bases line up with TRBD2. After removal of 0 bases from V and 4 bases from J, the junction contained 8 bases not matched to a gene. This CDR3 is built from 17 residues. CDR1 is SGHAT and CDR2 is FQNNGV in the germline V gene. CDR3: CASSLDRRGARYNEQFF. CDR3 coding DNA: TGTGCCAGCAGCTTAGATAGGCGGGGGGCGAGGTACAATGAGCAGTTCTTC.

The table lists this clonotype with a few counts. The V call is TRBV5-1, the J call TRBJ1-6; tentatively, D is TRBD1 (6 bases). Per the germline V gene, CDR1 is SGHRS and CDR2 is YFSETQ. The CDR3 length is 14 residues. V lost 5 bases and J 14 bases, leaving 20 bases between the germline ends. The CDR3: CASRSSQGNSALHF. In DNA form, the CDR3 reads TGCGCCAGCAGATCGAGCCAGGGGAATTCGGCCCTCCACTTT.

The sample holds a few counts of this clonotype. The V and J genes are TRBV18 and TRBJ1-2; D is possibly TRBD1 (5 bases). The V end lost 6 bases, the J end lost 6 bases, and 14 bases lay between the germline ends. Germline V lookup: CDR1 KGHSH, CDR2 LQKENI. The CDR3 runs 13 residues. The CDR3 reads CASSRGTQNGYTF. The CDR3, as DNA: TGTGCCAGCTCTCGCGGGACGCAGAATGGCTACACCTTC. The complete variable domain, with remaining parts taken from reference TRBV18 and TRBJ1-2, reads NAGVMQNPRHLVRRRGQEARLRCSPMKGHSHVYWYRQLPEEGLKFMVYLQKENIIDESGMPKERFSAEFPKEGPSILRIQQVVRGDSAAYFCASSRGTQNGYTFGSGTRLTVV.

The chain employs TRBV5-1 and TRBJ1-6; TRBD1 matches 9 bases. CDR3 length: 16 amino acids. V was pared by 2 bases and J by 7 bases, with 7 bases of the junction left unmatched. Germline V CDR1 and CDR2: SGHRS, YFSETQ. This chain's CDR3 is CASSFGGQGQNSPLHF. The CDR3 coding sequence is TGCGCCAGCAGCTTCGGGGGACAGGGTCAAAATTCACCCCTCCACTTT.

This clonotype has ten or more counts. The CDR3 loop reads CASSEIDENTEAFF. The CDR3 coding sequence is TGTGCCAGCAGTGAAATTGACGAGAACACTGAAGCTTTCTTT. The V call is TRBV6-1, the J call TRBJ1-1, with no clear D. V shed 2 bases and J shed 1 base, with 8 bases lying between them. CDR3 length equals 14 residues. The V gene's germline CDR1 is MNHNS and CDR2 SASEGT.

The chain combines TRBV5-1 with TRBJ1-4; D gene unclear. The ends were cut back, 6 bases at V and 5 bases at J, with 20 bases in the middle. CDR1 is SGHRS, CDR2 YFSETQ, per germline. The CDR3 contains 16 residues. The CDR3 nucleotides are TGCGCCAGCAAGTTCGGCAGGAGTGTCCTAAATGAAAAACTGTTTTTT. Its protein is CASKFGRSVLNEKLFF.

The sample holds a few counts of this clonotype. The CDR3 DNA reads TGTGCCAGCAGCGGACGGGCCGGAGGAAACACCATATATTTT. Translating it yields CASSGRAGGNTIYF. The chain joins TRBV7-6 to TRBJ1-3; D unclear. CDR3 length: 14 residues. Trimming cost V 5 bases and J 4 bases, with 12 bases left between them. Germline V lookup: CDR1 SGHVS, CDR2 FNYEAQ.

With respect to this clonotype: A much bigger clone sits one base away, suggesting this may be a read error. The chain couples TRBV20-1 to TRBJ2-1; D is perhaps TRBD2 (6 bases). The germline V gene has CDR1 DFQATT and CDR2 SNEGSKA (reference sequence). The CDR3 length is 14 residues. The CDR3 DNA sequence: TGCGGTGCTAGCGCCCGTTCGACTTCGTATGAGCAGTTCTTC. This encodes CGASARSTSYEQFF.

This clonotype has more than one count but fewer than ten. Germline is not matched at one junction end, which may reflect a read error. The chain carries TRBV13 and TRBJ2-7, with D unclear. Germline V gene data show CDR1 as PRHDT and CDR2 as FYEKMQ (reference sequence). This CDR3 contains 15 residues. The CDR3: CASSQVAAPASEQYF. CDR3 in DNA: TGCGCCAGCAGCCAAGTGGCGGCCCCAGCATCCGAGCAGTACTTC.